This T cell receptor (beta chain) was sequenced in a study of vaccination and CD4 T cells after COVID-19. Across the study: Once diagnosed, patients had post-COVID samples drawn a median approximately 100 days later (range 35 to 161).

About this clonotype: The antigen remains unidentified.

The treatment here: roughly 10-day PBMC culture with coronavirus spike peptide pools or control peptides (ViraFEST assay). At the Johns Hopkins FTIC core, DNA taken from cultured CD4+ T cells was sequenced by way of the Oncomine TCR Beta short-read assay. Using its own MiXCR run on the PCR reads, TCRdb lists one record per CDR3 protein. Here the sample spans some 15,000 distinct CDR3 sequences, approximately 73% being singletons. CDR1 GTSNPN and CDR2 SVGIG come from the germline V gene (reference sequence). The CDR3 contains 12 residues. Germline trimming cut 8 bases from V and 6 bases from J; bases unmatched to any gene: 9.

The V and J genes are TRBV30 and TRBJ1-2; the match to TRBD1 covers 7 bases. This receptor was obtained from a human donor who had recovered from COVID-19. Sequenced sample: CD4+ T cells from blood, cultured in vitro. The CDR3, as DNA: TGTGCCCTCTCCAGGGGGGACCATGGCTACACCTTC. This encodes CALSRGDHGYTF.